A selection of T cell receptor beta chains follows, all from one sample in a study of blood T cell repertoires in COVID-19. This table comes from immunoSEQ multiplex PCR, and its TCRdb copy is limited to in-frame clones, with some not included. Here the sample spans more than 300,000 clones, under 90% being singletons. The sample taken for sequencing was PBMCs or T cells enriched from blood (not recorded which). Receptors were obtained from a woman younger than 45 who had recovered from COVID-19. CDR3s include the opening cysteine and the closing phenylalanine or tryptophan. The order of the fields is V gene, clone size, D gene, J gene, CDR3 protein, CDR3 DNA. D genes are given only for firm matches. Clone size appears in some rows only: once, few, many, or a class for an expanded clone.

TRBV10-3	NA	TRBD1	TRBJ2-3	CAISEPRTGTSTDTQYF	TGTGCCATCAGTGAGCCGCGGACAGGTACTAGCACAGATACGCAGTATTTT
TRBV30	NA	TRBD2	TRBJ2-1	CAWSTLAGPNEQFF	TGTGCCTGGAGTACTCTAGCGGGCCCCAATGAGCAGTTCTTC
TRBV27	NA	NA	TRBJ2-3	CASSYGNTDTQYF	TGTGCCAGCAGTTACGGGAACACAGATACGCAGTATTTT
TRBV5-6	NA	TRBD1	TRBJ2-7	CASSWGQRAYEQYF	TGTGCCAGCAGCTGGGGACAGCGTGCCTACGAGCAGTACTTC
TRBV3-1/TRBV3-2	NA	TRBD2	TRBJ2-7	CASSLSGLADEQYF	TGTGCCAGCAGCCTCTCGGGACTAGCGGATGAGCAGTACTTC
TRBV7-2	NA	NA	TRBJ2-2	CASSPLDSSNTGELFF	TGTGCCAGCAGCCCCTTGGACAGTTCGAACACCGGGGAGCTGTTTTTT
TRBV11-3	NA	TRBD1	TRBJ2-7	CASSARQGAYEQYF	TGTGCCAGCAGCGCCCGACAGGGAGCCTACGAGCAGTACTTC
TRBV5-6	NA	NA	TRBJ2-2	CASSQLGGELFF	TGTGCCAGCAGCCAACTAGGAGGGGAGCTGTTTTTT
TRBV14	NA	TRBD1	TRBJ1-2	CASSRQGSGYTF	TGTGCCAGCAGCAGACAGGGGTCTGGCTACACCTTC
TRBV2	NA	NA	TRBJ1-2	CASSAQGPDYGYTF	TGTGCCAGCAGTGCCCAGGGGCCGGATTATGGCTACACCTTC
TRBV5-4	NA	TRBD2	TRBJ2-7	CASSPQRGFSYEQYF	TGTGCCAGCAGCCCCCAGCGGGGCTTCTCCTACGAGCAGTACTTC
TRBV6-5	NA	TRBD1	TRBJ1-5	CASSYSGTGSNQPQHF	TGTGCCAGCAGTTACTCCGGGACAGGTAGCAATCAGCCCCAGCATTTT
TRBV6-1	NA	NA	TRBJ2-7	CASSEGLVGGYEQYF	TGTGCCAGCAGTGAAGGGTTGGTGGGGGGATACGAGCAGTACTTC
TRBV19	few	NA	TRBJ2-7	CASSTGLSYEQYF	TGTGCCAGCTCAACGGGACTTTCCTACGAGCAGTACTTC
TRBV6-4	NA	TRBD2	TRBJ2-7	CAKKRESIYEQYF	TGTGCCAAAAAGCGGGAGTCGATCTACGAGCAGTACTTC
TRBV10-3	NA	TRBD1	TRBJ2-7	CAIRTQGAGNEQYF	TGTGCCATCAGGACACAGGGGGCGGGCAACGAGCAGTACTTC
TRBV19	NA	NA	TRBJ1-1	CASGQDTLGTEAFF	TGTGCCAGTGGGCAGGACACGTTGGGCACTGAAGCTTTCTTT
TRBV19	NA	NA	TRBJ2-1	CASSIFRGANEQFF	TGTGCCAGTAGTATATTCCGGGGGGCTAATGAGCAGTTCTTC
TRBV27	NA	NA	TRBJ1-1	CASSLAPGVLTEAFF	TGTGCCAGCAGTTTAGCTCCGGGGGTTCTCACTGAAGCTTTCTTT
TRBV5-1	few	TRBD2	TRBJ2-3	CASSLGSGRITDTQYF	TGCGCCAGCAGCTTAGGGAGCGGGAGGATTACAGATACGCAGTATTTT
TRBV11-2	NA	TRBD2	TRBJ2-2	CASSLGLAGGTGELFF	TGTGCCAGCAGCTTAGGACTAGCGGGAGGCACCGGGGAGCTGTTTTTT
TRBV5-1	NA	NA	TRBJ1-2	CASSYEPRYYGYTF	TGCGCCAGCAGCTACGAACCCAGATACTATGGCTACACCTTC
TRBV10-3	NA	TRBD2	TRBJ2-7	CAISAGGGIQQYF	TGTGCCATCAGTGCGGGAGGGGGAATACAGCAGTACTTC
TRBV2	NA	NA	TRBJ2-7	CASERSSYEQYF	TGTGCCAGCGAGAGGAGCTCCTACGAGCAGTACTTC
TRBV13	NA	NA	TRBJ1-1	CASSLRVMNTEAFF	TGTGCCAGCAGCTTGAGGGTAATGAACACTGAAGCTTTCTTT
TRBV4-1	NA	TRBD2	TRBJ2-3	CASSLGTRLSTDTQYF	TGCGCCAGCAGCCTCGGGACTAGATTAAGCACAGATACGCAGTATTTT